This T cell receptor (beta chain) was captured in a study of molecular identifiers for immune sequencing clone quantification. Notes on this clonotype: This may be a read error, as it is one base from a much larger clone.

The CDR3 has 18 residues. Germline loops: CDR1 MNHEY, CDR2 SVGEGT. The V and J ends lost 2 bases and 2 bases, in that order; junction bases with no gene match: 15. Previously described methods and listed TCR primers were used for bulk TCR libraries. TCRdb re-called the PCR reads through MiXCR, storing one row per CDR3 protein. The sample lists around 470,000 distinct CDR3 sequences, 20% to 25% occurring once. The receptor comes from a human donor in good health. Some libraries in this study had Jurkat cell RNA spiked in. The sequenced sample was naive CD8+ T cells from blood, with Jurkat cell RNA spiked in. Regarding subset: FACS-sorted CD8+CD4-CCR7+CD45RA+ naive T cells. The chain recombines TRBV6-2 or TRBV6-3 with TRBJ2-7, with 7 bases fitting TRBD2. The CDR3 protein is CASSYNPGTTLSPYEQYF. CDR3 nucleotides: TGTGCCAGCAGTTACAACCCGGGGACTACCCTAAGCCCCTACGAGCAGTACTTC.